This entry is about one T cell receptor beta chain. The data were taken from a study of control samples from healthy donors and cancer patients. Repertoires were generated with immunoSEQ multiplex PCR, while TCRdb's copy carries only in-frame clones and drops some. The sample consists of nearly 40,000 clones, about 93% of them appearing once. CDR1 LNHDA and CDR2 SQIVND come from the germline V gene (reference sequence). The CDR3 runs 15 residues. Unmatched junction bases numbered 4, after V lost 4 bases and J lost 4 bases. The sequencing sample was made of blood. The genes are TRBV19 and TRBJ2-3; 11 positions match TRBD1. The clonotype was recovered from a woman between 45 and 60 years old in good health. This CDR3 reads CASSKDRGRPDTQYF. The CDR3 DNA sequence: TGTGCCAGTAGTAAGGACAGGGGGCGCCCAGATACGCAGTATTTT. The full variable domain, with the rest looked up from reference TRBV19 and TRBJ2-3, is DGGITQSPKYLFRKEGQNVTLSCEQNLNHDAMYWYRQDPGQGLRLIYYSQIVNDFQKGDIAEGYSVSREKKESFPLTVTSAQKNPTAFYLCASSKDRGRPDTQYFGPGTRLTVL.